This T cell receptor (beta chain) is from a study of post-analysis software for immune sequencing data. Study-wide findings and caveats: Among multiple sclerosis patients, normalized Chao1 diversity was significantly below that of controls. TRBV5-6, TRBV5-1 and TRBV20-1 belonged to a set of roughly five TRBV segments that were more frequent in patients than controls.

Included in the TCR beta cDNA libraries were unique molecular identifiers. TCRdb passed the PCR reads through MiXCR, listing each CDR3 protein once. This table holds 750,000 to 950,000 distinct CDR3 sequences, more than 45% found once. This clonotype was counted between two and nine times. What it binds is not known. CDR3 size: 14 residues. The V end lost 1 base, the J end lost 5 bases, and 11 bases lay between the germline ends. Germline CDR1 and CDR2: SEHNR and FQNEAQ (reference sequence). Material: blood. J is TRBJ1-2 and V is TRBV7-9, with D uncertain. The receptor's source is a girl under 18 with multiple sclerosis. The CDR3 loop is CASSLDLIPYGYTF. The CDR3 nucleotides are TGTGCCAGCAGCTTAGATCTAATCCCTTATGGCTACACCTTC.